This is a list of T cell receptor beta chains from one sample in a study of T cell clones after liver transplantation. Here immunoSEQ multiplex PCR was the method, and the copy in TCRdb shows in-frame clones only, minus some. In the table there are fewer than 65,000 clones, less than 75% of which are singletons. This specimen was CD4+ T cells from blood, taken at the 22-month timepoint. The origin of the receptors is a human patient who received a liver transplant. The graft donor may have given rise to some T cells. The CDR3 runs from the conserved cysteine through the conserved F or W. The D gene is left open where the match is weak. A row's size may be missing; if present it is once, few, many or a size class.

D	J	size	V	DNA	CDR3
.	TRBJ1-3	.	TRBV18	TGTGCCAGCTCACCACCGTCCACGGGAAACACCATATATTTT	CASSPPSTGNTIYF
.	TRBJ1-6	few	TRBV4-1	TGCGCCAGCAGCCGGACTGTTAGCTCCTATAATTCACCCCTCCACTTT	CASSRTVSSYNSPLHF
TRBD2	TRBJ2-3	.	TRBV7-9	TGTGCCAGCAGCTCCCCCAGCGGGGTACGCACAGATACGCAGTATTTT	CASSSPSGVRTDTQYF
.	TRBJ1-1	.	TRBV5-1	TGCGCCTCCCGAACGGACATAATGAACACTGAAGCTTTCTTT	CASRTDIMNTEAFF
.	TRBJ2-7	once	TRBV11-2	TGTGCCAGCAGCTTAGACCCTCCTCTCCTCTACGAGCAGTACTTC	CASSLDPPLLYEQYF
.	TRBJ1-6	few	TRBV19	TGTGCCAGTAGTATTGAGCTACAGAGCCCCCTCCACTTT	CASSIELQSPLHF
TRBD1	TRBJ1-6	few	TRBV10-3	TGTGCCATCAGTGAGTCGACAGGGGGAGTTTCACCCCTCCACTTT	CAISESTGGVSPLHF
.	TRBJ1-3	.	TRBV7-9	TGTGCCAGCAGCTCCACGGGGCCCGGAGGTGGAAACACCATATATTTT	CASSSTGPGGGNTIYF
.	TRBJ2-2	.	TRBV6-1	TGTGCCAGCAAACAGGGACCTCAGGACACCGGGGAGCTGTTTTTT	CASKQGPQDTGELFF
TRBD1	TRBJ2-1	few	TRBV14	TGTGCCAGCAGCTCTTACAGGGGAACGTCCTACAATGAGCAGTTCTTC	CASSSYRGTSYNEQFF
.	TRBJ1-2	.	TRBV19	TGTGCCAGTAGTATACGGAGGGGCTATGGCTACACCTTC	CASSIRRGYGYTF
.	TRBJ2-5	.	TRBV5-6	TGTGCCAGCAGCTCCTATCAGACGACAGGTCAAGAGACCCAGTACTTC	CASSSYQTTGQETQYF
TRBD1	TRBJ2-2	.	TRBV2	TGTGCCAGCAGTGCCGACAGGGGGGTCGACACCGGGGAGCTGTTTTTT	CASSADRGVDTGELFF
.	TRBJ1-4	.	TRBV27	TGTGCCAGCAGTTTATGGGGGGGCGTGGGCAATGAAAAACTGTTTTTT	CASSLWGGVGNEKLFF
TRBD1	TRBJ2-7	.	TRBV14	TGTGCCAGCAGCCGACGTCCGGACAGGGTTGGCGAGCAGTACTTC	CASSRRPDRVGEQYF
.	TRBJ1-2	.	TRBV7-8	TGTGCCAGCAGCTCCTCGGGGACCGACTATGGCTACACCTTC	CASSSSGTDYGYTF
.	TRBJ1-3	.	TRBV28	TGTGCCAGCAGTCCTCCACAGGAGTTCTCTGGAAACACCATATATTTT	CASSPPQEFSGNTIYF
.	TRBJ2-3	.	TRBV13	TGTGCCAGCAGCTTAGGCGGAGGCAGTGCAGATACGCAGTATTTT	CASSLGGGSADTQYF
.	TRBJ1-5	once	TRBV30	TGTGCCTGGAGTGTACAGAGGCAGTTCAATCAGCCCCAGCATTTT	CAWSVQRQFNQPQHF
.	TRBJ1-5	.	TRBV19	TGTGCCAGTAGTATAGATCCAGGGCGGCAGCCCCAGCATTTT	CASSIDPGRQPQHF
TRBD2	TRBJ2-3	.	TRBV30	TGTGCCTGGGCTAGCGGGCGCACAGATACGCAGTATTTT	CAWASGRTDTQYF
.	TRBJ1-2	.	TRBV5-8	TGTGCCAGCAGCTTAACAGGGAACCCCTCCTATGGCTACACCTTC	CASSLTGNPSYGYTF
TRBD1	TRBJ2-7	.	TRBV13	TGTGCCAGCAGTCGTCAAGGGGACAGGGAGGGCTACGAGCAGTACTTC	CASSRQGDREGYEQYF
.	TRBJ1-2	.	TRBV28	TGTGCCAGCAGTTTACCAGGGTACTATGGCTACACCTTC	CASSLPGYYGYTF
.	TRBJ2-1	.	TRBV28	TGTGCTACGTGGCAGGGGACGCACAATGAGCAGTTCTTC	CATWQGTHNEQFF
.	TRBJ1-5	.	TRBV19	TGTGCCAGTAGTATCTTCTCGACGGTTCACTATAGCAATCAGCCCCAGCATTTT	CASSIFSTVHYSNQPQHF
TRBD1	TRBJ2-1	.	TRBV5-1	TGCGCCAGCAGCCCAACAGGGGAAACCTACAATGAGCAGTTCTTC	CASSPTGETYNEQFF
.	TRBJ2-7	.	TRBV2	TGTGCCGGCAGAGGCAACTCCTACGAGCAGTACTTC	CAGRGNSYEQYF
TRBD1	TRBJ1-1	.	TRBV7-6	TGTGCCAGCAGCTTAGCGCAGTGGACAGGGGAGAACACTGAAGCTTTCTTT	CASSLAQWTGENTEAFF
.	TRBJ2-2	.	TRBV7-2	TGTGCCAGCAGCTTAGGGTCGGGGAACACCGGGGAGCTGTTTTTT	CASSLGSGNTGELFF
TRBD2	TRBJ2-1	.	TRBV4-2	TGTGCCAGCAGCCAAGGTCTGAGGGCTAGCGGGGGGAACAATGAGCAGTTCTTC	CASSQGLRASGGNNEQFF
.	TRBJ1-5	.	TRBV30	TGTGCCTGGATAGAGGCAGGACGTTCGGGCAATCAGCCCCAGCATTTT	CAWIEAGRSGNQPQHF
.	TRBJ1-6	.	TRBV18	TGTGCCAGCTCACCCGGAGGGACACGCGGAAATTCACCCCTCCACTTT	CASSPGGTRGNSPLHF
.	TRBJ2-3	.	TRBV7-9	TGTGCCAGCAGCTTTTCCTGGGATACGCAGTATTTT	CASSFSWDTQYF
TRBD1	TRBJ1-5	.	TRBV19	TGTGCCAGTAGTAGACCAACGGGACAGGGCAATCAGCCCCAGCATTTT	CASSRPTGQGNQPQHF
TRBD1	TRBJ1-2	.	TRBV6-6	TGTGCCAGCAGTAACCCGGGACAGGGGGCGGAAGGCTACACCTTC	CASSNPGQGAEGYTF
.	TRBJ1-2	.	TRBV6-6	TGTGCCAGCAGCTATACGGGAGCAGGTGGCTACACCTTC	CASSYTGAGGYTF
TRBD1	TRBJ1-6	.	TRBV7-9	TGTGCCAGCAGCTTATGGGGAGCCGGGACAGGGAGTTCACCCCTCCACTTT	CASSLWGAGTGSSPLHF
.	TRBJ2-5	.	TRBV6-1	TGTGCCAGCAGTGCCGGGACTTCGCAAGAGACCCAGTACTTC	CASSAGTSQETQYF
.	TRBJ2-3	.	TRBV6-1	TGTGCCAGCAGCGAAGCTCAGGGGATGGGAACAGATACGCAGTATTTT	CASSEAQGMGTDTQYF
.	TRBJ1-1	few	TRBV25-1	TGTGCCAGCAGTAGGGAGGTTCTCACTGAAGCTTTCTTT	CASSREVLTEAFF
.	TRBJ1-6	medium-sized	TRBV6-1	TGTGCCAGCAGTGAAAGTGGTTCACCCCTCCACTTT	CASSESGSPLHF
.	TRBJ2-3	.	TRBV27	TGTGCCAGCAGTTTCCGCCTCACAGATACGCAGTATTTT	CASSFRLTDTQYF
.	TRBJ1-2	.	TRBV7-3	TGTGCCAGCAGCTTGGGGGACAACTATGGCTACACCTTC	CASSLGDNYGYTF
.	TRBJ1-4	.	TRBV19	TGTGCCAGTAGTACAACAATACTTAATGAAAAACTGTTTTTT	CASSTTILNEKLFF
.	TRBJ2-7	.	TRBV5-1	TGCGCCAGCAGCTTCGGAGGGGTCGGGTACGAGCAGTACTTC	CASSFGGVGYEQYF
TRBD2	TRBJ2-4	.	TRBV11-3	TGTGCCAGCAGCTCACGCGGGGGTGAAGTACCTCAGTACTTC	CASSSRGGEVPQYF
TRBD2	TRBJ2-3	.	TRBV9	TGTGCCAGCAGCGTAGAGGTTAGCGGGGGGGCGCAGTATTTT	CASSVEVSGGAQYF
TRBD1	TRBJ2-7	.	TRBV30	TGTGCCTGGAACCAGGGACAGGCCAACTACGAGCAGTACTTC	CAWNQGQANYEQYF
TRBD1	TRBJ2-5	.	TRBV5-4	TGTGCCAGCACCCTGGACAGGGGACAAGAGACCCAGTACTTC	CASTLDRGQETQYF